The 19 T cell receptor beta chains below come from one sample, sequenced in a study of early T cells in non-severe SARS-CoV-2 infection. TCRdb re-analysed the 5' RACE reads in MiXCR, keeping a single row per CDR3 protein. Here the sample spans tens of thousands of distinct CDR3 sequences, 11% to 15% being singletons. Sequenced: whole blood. All receptors come from an adult who was a healthcare worker with PCR-confirmed SARS-CoV-2 infection or an uninfected control (not recorded which).

In regard to this clonotype: A much larger clone differs by one base, so this may be a read error. V gene TRBV11-2 combines with J gene TRBJ2-3, with 8 bases fitting TRBD1. The germline V gene encodes CDR1 SGHAT and CDR2 FQNNGV. CDR3 length: 15 amino acids. The CDR3 DNA is TGTGCCAGCAGCTTCCGGGACAGGAGCACTGATATGCAGTATTTT. Residues: CASSFRDRSTDMQYF.

At least ten counts were recorded for this clonotype. The chain links TRBV18 to TRBJ2-2; D call uncertain. Looked up from germline, CDR1 is KGHSH and CDR2 is LQKENI. V lost 5 bases, J lost 2 bases, and 3 bases lay in between. The CDR3 length is 12 residues. The CDR3 coding sequence is TGTGCCAGCTCATTCAACACCGGGGAGCTGTTTTTT. It codes for CASSFNTGELFF. Variable domain in full (rest from reference TRBV18 and TRBJ2-2): NAGVMQNPRHLVRRRGQEARLRCSPMKGHSHVYWYRQLPEEGLKFMVYLQKENIIDESGMPKERFSAEFPKEGPSILRIQQVVRGDSAAYFCASSFNTGELFFGEGSRLTVL.

The chain has TRBV7-3 and TRBJ2-2, with D perhaps matching TRBD2 (6 bases). The CDR3 loop spans 15 amino acids. Between the trimmed V and J ends, which lost 2 bases and 2 bases, there was a span of 9 bases. Per the germline V gene, CDR1 is SGHTA and CDR2 is FQGTGA. The DNA of the CDR3 is TGTGCCAGCAGCTTAGGGACTGCAAACACCGGGGAGCTGTTTTTT. Amino acids: CASSLGTANTGELFF.

This clonotype appeared many times. This chain connects TRBV12-3 or TRBV12-4 to TRBJ2-3; 14 bases agree with TRBD2. Unmatched junction bases numbered 4, after V lost 5 bases and J lost 0 bases. The CDR3 extends over 17 amino acids. The CDR3 bases are TGTGCCAGCAGTGGACTAGCGGGGGGAGCGAGCACAGATACGCAGTATTTT. Translated: CASSGLAGGASTDTQYF.

The chain couples TRBV6-5 to TRBJ2-1, with TRBD2 identical over 13 bases. Per the germline V gene, CDR1 is MNHEY and CDR2 is SVGAGI. After removal of 8 bases from V and 9 bases from J, the junction contained 13 bases not matched to a gene. This CDR3 has 16 residues. CDR3 sequence reads: CASFPWTSGSNGEQFF. CDR3 nucleotides: TGTGCCAGCTTTCCTTGGACTAGCGGGAGTAACGGTGAGCAGTTCTTC.

The chain has TRBV29-1 and TRBJ2-1, with 12 nucleotides matching TRBD2. Germline CDR1 SQVTM, CDR2 ANQGSEA. The V and J ends lost 7 bases and 15 bases, in that order; junction bases with no gene match: 10. The CDR3 is made up of 12 amino acids. The CDR3 coding sequence is TGCAGCGCGCAGACTAGCGGGAGCCCTCGGTTCTTC. This codes for CSAQTSGSPRFF.

This clonotype was picked up a small number of times. V is TRBV12-3 or TRBV12-4 and J is TRBJ2-7; 8 bases fit TRBD1. Trimming cost V 4 bases and J 2 bases; bases outside gene matches: 10. The CDR3 is 16 amino acids. The chain's CDR3 is CASSYPRDRSTYEQYF. The CDR3 DNA follows: TGTGCCAGCAGTTACCCCCGGGACAGGTCAACCTACGAGCAGTACTTC.

CDR3 coding DNA: TGTGCCATCAGTGCCTCGGTTGGCGGAGGCTCCTACAATGAGCAGTTCTTC. This codes for CAISASVGGGSYNEQFF. The chain recombines TRBV10-3 with TRBJ2-1, with D tentatively TRBD2 (5 bases). The V end lost 4 bases, the J end lost 0 bases, and 16 bases lay between the germline ends. This CDR3 has 17 amino acids. Germline lookup yields CDR1 ENHRY and CDR2 SYGVKD.

At least ten counts were recorded for this clonotype. The chain links TRBV30 to TRBJ2-1; 10 nucleotides agree with TRBD2. The CDR3 is 15 amino acids. The germline CDR1 and CDR2 sequences are GTSNPN and SVGIG (reference sequence). V gave up 3 bases and J gave up 3 bases; unmatched junction bases: 5. The CDR3 protein is CAWRSGGANYNEQFF. In nucleotides, the CDR3 is TGTGCCTGGAGAAGCGGGGGGGCCAACTACAATGAGCAGTTCTTC.

The V call is TRBV12-3 or TRBV12-4, the J call TRBJ2-5; D might be TRBD1 (7 bases). V was shortened by 6 bases and J by 0 bases, with 23 bases between the two germline ends. This CDR3 region has 18 residues. Written as DNA, the CDR3 is TGTGCCAGCAGACCCCCCGGAGGGGGCAGACGAAACCAAGAGACCCAGTACTTC. The encoded protein is CASRPPGGGRRNQETQYF.

This clonotype was found many times. V usage is TRBV29-1 and J usage is TRBJ2-2; 11 bases fit TRBD2. The CDR3 loop spans 14 amino acids. V lost 6 bases, J lost 8 bases, and 8 bases stayed unmatched. Germline assignment: CDR1 SQVTM and CDR2 ANQGSEA. CDR3 coding DNA: TGCAGCGTCCTCTTAGCGGGAGGGCTGGGGGAGCTGTTTTTT. It translates to CSVLLAGGLGELFF.

The chain uses TRBV6-1 and TRBJ1-5; TRBD1 matches 12 bases. Germline trimming cut 2 bases from V and 6 bases from J; bases unmatched to any gene: 11. The CDR3 sequence is 18 residues long. Germline CDR1 MNHNS, CDR2 SASEGT. In nucleotides, the CDR3 is TGTGCCAGCAGTGAAAGAGGTGGCCGGGACAGGGGGCCTCAGCCCCAGCATTTT. Translated, it gives CASSERGGRDRGPQPQHF.

This clonotype was found a few times. The gene calls are TRBV6-5 and TRBJ2-5; D ambiguous. CDR1 and CDR2 (germline): MNHEY, SVGAGI. This CDR3 comprises 13 residues. V lost 6 bases and J 2 bases, leaving 10 bases between the germline ends. CDR3 in amino acids: CASRGRLQETQYF. Written as DNA, the CDR3 is TGTGCCAGCAGAGGCCGCTTACAAGAGACCCAGTACTTC.

This clonotype appeared once. This may stem from a read error, because a much larger clone lies one nucleotide away. The chain joins TRBV6-5 to TRBJ2-3; D tentatively fits TRBD1 or TRBD2 (5 bases each). In germline, CDR1 is MNHEY, CDR2 SVGAGI. The length of the CDR3 is 15 residues. Trimming left V 0 bases short and J 5 bases short, with 12 bases between. The CDR3 coding sequence is TGTGCCAGCAGTTACTCGGGGGAGCGTATAGATACGCAGTATTTT. Its protein is CASSYSGERIDTQYF.

This clonotype was observed at least ten times. The chain couples TRBV7-6 to TRBJ1-5; D may be TRBD1 (5 bases). Trimming removed 3 bases at V and 6 bases at J, with 15 bases between. CDR3 length equals 15 residues. Per the germline V gene, CDR1 is SGHVS and CDR2 is FNYEAQ. The CDR3 coding sequence is TGTGCCAGCAGCTTGAATGGTGGGGGTGGTCAGCCCCAGCATTTT. This encodes CASSLNGGGGQPQHF.

V usage is TRBV7-2 and J usage is TRBJ2-1; perhaps D is TRBD1 or TRBD2 (5 bases each). The CDR3 has 14 residues. Trimming stripped 5 bases from V and 8 bases from J, with 16 bases between. CDR1 and CDR2 (germline): SGHTA, FQGNSA. CDR3 in amino acids: CASSPGTLGYEQFF. Written as DNA, the CDR3 is TGTGCCAGCAGCCCCGGGACCCTGGGGTATGAGCAGTTCTTC.

There are many counts of this clonotype. The chain links TRBV18 to TRBJ1-1; 7 bases match TRBD1. This CDR3 comprises 15 residues. J lost 3 bases, V lost 2 bases, and 6 bases had no gene match. Germline values: CDR1 KGHSH, CDR2 LQKENI. The CDR3 nucleotides are TGTGCCAGCTCACCAAAAGGGGGCGGGTACACTGAAGCTTTCTTT. Amino acid sequence: CASSPKGGGYTEAFF. The variable domain in full, with the rest retrieved from reference TRBV18 and TRBJ1-1, is NAGVMQNPRHLVRRRGQEARLRCSPMKGHSHVYWYRQLPEEGLKFMVYLQKENIIDESGMPKERFSAEFPKEGPSILRIQQVVRGDSAAYFCASSPKGGGYTEAFFGQGTRLTVV.

The sample holds a few counts of this clonotype. This sequence joins TRBV19 and TRBJ1-5; D not certain. CDR3 length: 16 amino acids. The V and J ends lost 3 bases and 2 bases respectively, with 14 bases between them. CDR1 and CDR2 from the germline V gene are LNHDA and SQIVND (reference sequence). The CDR3 DNA follows: TGTGCCAGTAGTATTGGAGGGTCTGGGGGCAATCAGCCCCAGCATTTT. It translates to CASSIGGSGGNQPQHF.

The chain joins TRBV5-1 to TRBJ2-1; 13 nucleotides align to TRBD2. The CDR3 extends over 14 amino acids. V was pared by 4 bases and J by 8 bases, with 3 bases of the junction left unmatched. Per the germline V gene, CDR1 is SGHRS and CDR2 is YFSETQ. The CDR3 DNA follows: TGCGCCAGCAGCACCGGACTAGCGGGAGATGAGCAGTTCTTC. Translating it yields CASSTGLAGDEQFF.